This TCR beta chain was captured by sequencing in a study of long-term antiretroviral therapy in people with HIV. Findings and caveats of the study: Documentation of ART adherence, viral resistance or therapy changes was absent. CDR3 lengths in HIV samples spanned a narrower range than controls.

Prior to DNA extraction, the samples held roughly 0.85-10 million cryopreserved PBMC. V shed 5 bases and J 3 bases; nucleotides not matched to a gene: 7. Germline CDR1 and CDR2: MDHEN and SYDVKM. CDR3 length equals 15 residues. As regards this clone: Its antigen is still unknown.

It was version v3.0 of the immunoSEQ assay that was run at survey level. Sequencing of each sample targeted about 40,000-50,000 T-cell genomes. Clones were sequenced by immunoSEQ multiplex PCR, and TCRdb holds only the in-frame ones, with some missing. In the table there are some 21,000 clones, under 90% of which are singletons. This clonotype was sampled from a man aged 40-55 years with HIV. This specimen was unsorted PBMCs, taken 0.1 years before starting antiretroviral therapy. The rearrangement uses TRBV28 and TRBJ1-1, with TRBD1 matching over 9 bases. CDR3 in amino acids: CASSPRGQGHTEAFF. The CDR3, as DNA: TGTGCCAGCAGTCCGAGGGGACAGGGTCACACTGAAGCTTTCTTT.